The 14 T cell receptor beta chains given below trace back to one sample, sequenced in a study of early T cells in non-severe SARS-CoV-2 infection. In TCRdb, the 5' RACE reads were re-called with MiXCR into one record per CDR3 protein. The sample gives around 71,000 distinct CDR3 sequences, about 15% of which show up once; roughly 3.7% is in the top ten. Source: whole blood, taken at baseline. The source is an adult who was a healthcare worker with PCR-confirmed SARS-CoV-2 infection or an uninfected control (not recorded which).

The chain links TRBV7-6 to TRBJ2-3; TRBD1 or TRBD2 may be the D gene (5 bases each). This CDR3 is built from 14 residues. Germline lookup yields CDR1 SGHVS and CDR2 FNYEAQ. Trimming pared 1 base from V and 6 bases from J, leaving 11 bases between. CDR3: CASSLGGARDTQYF. The DNA of the CDR3 is TGTGCCAGCAGCTTAGGAGGGGCCCGGGATACGCAGTATTTT.

This chain joins TRBV6-6 and TRBJ1-6; D may be TRBD1 (6 bases). Trimming stripped 2 bases from V and 8 bases from J, with 13 bases between. This CDR3 comprises 15 residues. The V gene's germline CDR1 is MNHNY and CDR2 SVGAGI (reference sequence). The CDR3 region is CASSYNGRGYSPLHF. The CDR3 region has the DNA TGTGCCAGCAGTTACAACGGCAGGGGTTATTCACCCCTCCACTTT.

This clonotype has ten or more counts. The chain recombines TRBV28 with TRBJ2-7; TRBD2 matches at 14 bases. J was trimmed by 4 bases and V by 8 bases; bases with no gene match: 4. The germline gives CDR1 MDHEN, CDR2 SYDVKM. The CDR3 extends over 14 amino acids. CDR3 protein: CASRRLAGGYEQYF. The CDR3 coding sequence is TGTGCCAGCCGGAGACTAGCGGGAGGGTACGAGCAGTACTTC.

The V and J genes are TRBV2 and TRBJ2-5; 11 bases map to TRBD2. The CDR3 sequence is 14 residues long. Germline assignment: CDR1 SNHLY and CDR2 FYNNEI. V dropped 6 bases and J dropped 2; count of bases not matched to a gene: 2. This CDR3 is CASRSSGGQETQYF. CDR3 nucleotides: TGTGCCAGCAGGTCTAGCGGGGGGCAAGAGACCCAGTACTTC.

This chain uses TRBV20-1 with TRBJ2-1; 9 bases fit TRBD2. This CDR3 region has 15 residues. Germline V gene lookup returns CDR1 DFQATT and CDR2 SNEGSKA (reference sequence). Trimming at V came to 5 bases and at J to 2 bases, leaving 7 bases not matched to a gene. Here the CDR3 reads CSAGPRLAAYNEQFF. CDR3 nucleotide sequence: TGCAGTGCTGGTCCAAGACTAGCGGCCTACAATGAGCAGTTCTTC.

This clonotype was counted ten times or more. V is TRBV18 and J is TRBJ2-3; D call uncertain. The germline gives CDR1 KGHSH, CDR2 LQKENI. V was cut by 0 bases and J by 4 bases, with 5 bases left in between. This CDR3 has 13 residues. The chain's CDR3 is CASSPPESDTQYF. The CDR3 DNA is TGTGCCAGCTCACCACCGGAGTCAGATACGCAGTATTTT.

This clonotype came up a few times. The chain combines TRBV7-9 with TRBJ1-5; possible D gene TRBD1, 5 bases. Trimming pared 8 bases from V and 5 bases from J, leaving 13 bases between. CDR1 SEHNR and CDR2 FQNEAQ come from the germline V gene (reference sequence). This CDR3 has 13 amino acids. CDR3 sequence: CASVSDSDQPQHF. CDR3 bases: TGTGCCAGCGTATCCGACAGCGATCAGCCCCAGCATTTT.

This clonotype was seen ten or more times. The chain employs TRBV9 and TRBJ1-6, with D tentatively TRBD1 (6 bases). Germline V gives CDR1 SGDLS, CDR2 YYNGEE. The CDR3 consists of 12 residues. The V gene lost 4 bases and the J gene lost 11 bases, with 10 bases spanning the gap. In DNA, the CDR3 is TGTGCCAGCAGCCAACAGGGAGCACCCCTCCACTTT. It specifies CASSQQGAPLHF. The full variable domain, completed using reference TRBV9 and TRBJ1-6, is DSGVTQTPKHLITATGQRVTLRCSPRSGDLSVYWYQQSLDQGLQFLIQYYNGEERAKGNILERFSAQQFPDLHSELNLSSLELGDSALYFCASSQQGAPLHFGNGTRLTVT.

This clonotype appeared many times. The CDR3 coding sequence is TGTGCCACTCTACAGGCCGGAGGCAATCAGCCCCAGCATTTT. It translates to CATLQAGGNQPQHF. The rearrangement joins TRBV6-1 to TRBJ1-5, with a tentative D call TRBD1 (5 bases). Germline V gene data show CDR1 as MNHNS and CDR2 as SASEGT. This CDR3 is built from 14 residues. Trimming pared 10 bases from V and 2 bases from J, leaving 15 bases between.

The chain carries TRBV5-1 and TRBJ1-6, with a possible D match to TRBD1 (5 bases). This CDR3 comprises 17 residues. Germline assignment: CDR1 SGHRS and CDR2 YFSETQ. Trimming took off 3 bases at V and 8 bases at J, with 21 bases between the two ends. In DNA, the CDR3 is TGCGCCAGCAGCTCGGGGGACCTTGCAGGGATTCATTCACCCCTCCACTTT. This encodes CASSSGDLAGIHSPLHF. The full variable domain, completed using reference TRBV5-1 and TRBJ1-6, is KAGVTQTPRYLIKTRGQQVTLSCSPISGHRSVSWYQQTPGQGLQFLFEYFSETQRNKGNFPGRFSGRQFSNSRSEMNVSTLELGDSALYLCASSSGDLAGIHSPLHFGNGTRLTVT.

V is TRBV29-1 and J is TRBJ2-7, with TRBD1 matching over 10 bases. CDR3 length: 12 residues. The germline V gene has CDR1 SQVTM and CDR2 ANQGSEA. The J segment lost 5 bases and the V segment lost 4 bases, leaving 2 bases of the junction unmatched. This CDR3 is CSVGGQGNEQYF. Written as DNA, the CDR3 is TGCAGCGTTGGGGGACAGGGGAACGAGCAGTACTTC.

Regarding this clonotype: This may arise from a read error, as a much more abundant clone is one base away. V gene TRBV2 combines with J gene TRBJ1-1; 7 bases are shared with TRBD1. The germline CDR1 and CDR2 sequences are SNHLY and FYNNEI. V lost 2 bases and J lost 2; bases outside the gene matches: 11. The CDR3 runs to 17 residues. In DNA, the CDR3 is TGTGCCAGCAGTGAATGGGCCTCGGACAGGCCAAACACTGAAGCTTTCTTT. Amino acids: CASSEWASDRPNTEAFF.

The V call is TRBV18, the J call TRBJ1-1; weak D call: TRBD1 (5 bases). The CDR3 consists of 16 residues. V was pared by 0 bases and J by 2 bases, with 13 bases between. The germline V gene encodes CDR1 KGHSH and CDR2 LQKENI. The CDR3 reads CASSPPGFRENTEAFF. DNA for the CDR3: TGTGCCAGCTCACCACCTGGGTTCAGGGAAAACACTGAAGCTTTCTTT.

This clonotype was seen more than once but under ten times. The rearrangement links TRBV28 to TRBJ2-3, with D uncertain. The CDR3 totals 15 residues. Germline lookup yields CDR1 MDHEN and CDR2 SYDVKM. V was shortened by 4 bases and J by 6 bases, with 17 bases between the two germline ends. CDR3 DNA: TGTGCCAGCAGTTCCCGGGCACACATGATGGATACGCAGTATTTT. Encoded protein: CASSSRAHMMDTQYF.